This T cell receptor beta chain was recorded in a study of blood T cell repertoires in COVID-19. Study context: Samples came from the United States, Italy and Spain, spanning acute and convalescent COVID-19.

Concerning this clone itself: Other nucleotide sequences in the sample specify the same CDR3.

Under the authors' procedure: Reference gene primer amplification yielded estimated nucleated cell counts. Sequencing was performed with immunoSEQ multiplex PCR; in TCRdb, only in-frame clones are kept and a portion is missing. V, J and clone size are taken as reported in that table, and D and trimming were inferred from the DNA itself. The sample lists approximately 94,000 clones, 80% to 90% occurring once. With 5 bases removed from V and 0 bases from J, the gap between germline ends came to 10 bases. Germline V gene data show CDR1 as SEHNR and CDR2 as FQNEAQ (reference sequence). The CDR3 spans 14 residues.

The chain joins TRBV7-9 to TRBJ1-1; a possible D gene is TRBD1 (5 bases). The receptor was derived from a woman aged 70-85 years with acute or convalescent COVID-19. The specimen sequenced was peripheral blood. The DNA for the CDR3 is TGTGCCAGCAGCCTCGGAGGGGTGAACACTGAAGCTTTCTTT. Translating it yields CASSLGGVNTEAFF.